The 19 T cell receptor beta chains given below trace back to one sample, sequenced in a study of T cells in Graves' hyperthyroidism and ophthalmopathy. RNA transcripts provided the source from which TCR beta CDR3 regions were amplified. During a first-round RT-PCR of the TCR CDR3, the HTBI primer set was used. TCRdb processed the multiplex PCR reads anew with MiXCR; each CDR3 protein has one entry. The sample carries 500,000 to 650,000 distinct CDR3 sequences, about a sixth recorded once. Material: blood. The source of these receptors is a woman aged 18-30 years with Graves' ophthalmopathy.

This clonotype was picked up many times. The CDR3 nucleotides read TGCAGTGCTAGGGGGCTCGGAAGCTCCTATAATTCACCCCTCCACTTT. Translated: CSARGLGSSYNSPLHF. The chain joins TRBV20-1 to TRBJ1-6; D might be TRBD1 (5 bases). CDR1 and CDR2 (germline): DFQATT, SNEGSKA (reference sequence). The CDR3 length is 16 residues. Trimming stripped 3 bases from V and 0 bases from J, with 12 bases between.

The chain employs TRBV7-3 and TRBJ2-7, with 9 bases matching TRBD2. The length of the CDR3 is 13 residues. Per the germline V gene, CDR1 is SGHTA and CDR2 is FQGTGA. J lost 5 bases, V lost 5 bases, and 4 bases had no gene match. CDR3 amino acids: CASSVLAGHEQYF. In nucleotides, the CDR3 is TGTGCCAGCAGCGTTCTAGCGGGACACGAGCAGTACTTC.

The J gene is TRBJ2-3, the V gene TRBV19, with TRBD2 matching over 14 bases. V shed 6 bases and J 2 bases; nucleotides not matched to a gene: 10. This CDR3 is built from 18 residues. Looked up from germline, CDR1 is LNHDA and CDR2 is SQIVND (reference sequence). CDR3 amino acids: CASSTDRLAGGFTDTQYF. The CDR3 DNA reads TGTGCCAGTAGCACCGATCGACTAGCGGGAGGGTTCACAGATACGCAGTATTTT.

The chain is built from TRBV6-1 and TRBJ2-1; TRBD1 might be the D (5 bases). The CDR3 sequence is 17 residues long. V lost 5 bases and J 2 bases, leaving 19 bases between the germline ends. CDR1 is MNHNS, CDR2 SASEGT, per germline. CDR3 protein: CASSRSRTPHPYNEQFF. CDR3 sequence (DNA): TGTGCCAGCAGTCGCTCTCGGACACCCCATCCCTACAATGAGCAGTTCTTC.

This chain links TRBV6-2 or TRBV6-3 with TRBJ2-1; 10 bases map to TRBD2. J was trimmed by 7 bases and V by 5 bases; bases with no gene match: 8. Germline CDR1 MNHEY, CDR2 SVGEGT. The CDR3 extends over 15 amino acids. CDR3 nucleotide sequence: TGTGCCAGCAGTGGGGCTAGCGGGGGTCGAAATGAGCAGTTCTTC. It translates to CASSGASGGRNEQFF.

The V call is TRBV5-6, the J call TRBJ1-2, with 9 bases identical to TRBD1. J lost 4 bases, V lost 4 bases, and 8 bases had no gene match. Germline V gene sequence: CDR1 SGHDT, CDR2 YYEEEE. This CDR3 is built from 15 residues. This chain's CDR3 is CASSRTGQGIYGYTF. The CDR3 coding sequence is TGTGCCAGCAGCAGAACAGGACAGGGGATCTATGGCTACACCTTC.

The J gene is TRBJ1-5, the V gene TRBV30; the match to TRBD1 covers 11 bases. The V and J ends lost 1 base and 0 bases, in that order; junction bases with no gene match: 8. The CDR3 has 18 residues. Germline assignment: CDR1 GTSNPN and CDR2 SVGIG (reference sequence). The CDR3: CAWSAGTGGLYSNQPQHF. CDR3 sequence (DNA): TGTGCCTGGAGTGCTGGGACAGGGGGTTTGTATAGCAATCAGCCCCAGCATTTT. Full variable domain (missing parts from reference TRBV30 and TRBJ1-5): SQTIHQWPATLVQPVGSPLSLECTVEGTSNPNLYWYRQAAGRGLQLLFYSVGIGQISSEVPQNLSASRPQDRQFILSSKKLLLSDSGFYLCAWSAGTGGLYSNQPQHFGDGTRLSIL.

This sequence joins TRBV12-3 or TRBV12-4 and TRBJ1-1; 7 nucleotides agree with TRBD1. Germline trimming cut 8 bases from V and 1 base from J; bases unmatched to any gene: 7. CDR3 length equals 14 residues. The CDR3 spells CASGVRTGNTEAFF. The CDR3 nucleotides read TGTGCCAGCGGGGTCCGGACAGGGAACACTGAAGCTTTCTTT.

This rearrangement joins TRBV19 to TRBJ2-1, with 10 bases identical to TRBD2. This CDR3 is built from 13 residues. V trimming: 3 bases; J trimming: 8 bases; junction bases outside the gene matches: 1. From germline, CDR1 is LNHDA and CDR2 SQIVND (reference sequence). The CDR3 nucleotides are TGTGCCAGTAGTATGGGACTAGCGTATGAGCAGTTCTTC. Its translation: CASSMGLAYEQFF.

This clonotype showed up just a few times. The chain recombines TRBV20-1 with TRBJ2-5, with 13 bases matching TRBD2. The CDR3 has 14 residues. The V segment lost 3 bases and the J segment 2 bases; nucleotides outside the gene matches: 0. Germline CDR1 reads DFQATT; CDR2 reads SNEGSKA (reference sequence). The CDR3 bases are TGCAGTGCTAGGACTAGCGGGAGGCAAGAGACCCAGTACTTC. Translated: CSARTSGRQETQYF.

This chain links TRBV28 with TRBJ2-3; D not resolved. The V end was cut by 2 bases, the J end by 2 bases, with 11 bases between. Germline assignment: CDR1 MDHEN and CDR2 SYDVKM. There are 15 residues in the CDR3. CDR3 loop: CASSLGDRVTDTQYF. The CDR3 bases are TGTGCCAGCAGTTTAGGTGACCGAGTCACAGATACGCAGTATTTT. The full variable domain, with the rest looked up from reference TRBV28 and TRBJ2-3, is DVKVTQSSRYLVKRTGEKVFLECVQDMDHENMFWYRQDPGLGLRLIYFSYDVKMKEKGDIPEGYSVSREKKERFSLILESASTNQTSMYLCASSLGDRVTDTQYFGPGTRLTVL.

This clonotype was observed a handful of times. The chain is built from TRBV30 and TRBJ2-3; 14 bases are shared with TRBD2. The CDR3 loop spans 17 amino acids. Losses at the gene ends were 0 bases for V and 5 bases for J; bases not matched to a gene: 7. Germline V gives CDR1 GTSNPN, CDR2 SVGIG (reference sequence). DNA of the CDR3: TGTGCCTGGAGTGTACGGGGGACTAGCGGGGGATTAGATACGCAGTATTTT. As protein: CAWSVRGTSGGLDTQYF.

This chain links TRBV19 with TRBJ2-2; 8 bases fit TRBD1. The CDR3 has 14 residues. Germline lookup yields CDR1 LNHDA and CDR2 SQIVND (reference sequence). The V gene end was trimmed by 8 bases and the J gene end by 7 bases; junction bases not matched to a gene: 9. DNA for the CDR3: TGTGCCAGTGGAGGAACAGGGGGAAGCGGGGAGCTGTTTTTT. Translating it yields CASGGTGGSGELFF.

The rearrangement uses TRBV7-2 and TRBJ1-1, with TRBD1 as a possible D gene (5 bases). The CDR3 has 14 amino acids. CDR1 is SGHTA, CDR2 FQGNSA, per germline. The germline V and J ends were trimmed by 6 bases and 0 bases, with 11 bases remaining between them. The CDR3 coding sequence is TGTGCCAGCAGTACAGGACGGGTGAACACTGAAGCTTTCTTT. Translating gives CASSTGRVNTEAFF.

This clonotype has more than one count but fewer than ten. Its ends do not fully match the called genes, so a read error is possible. CDR3 amino acids: CASSLLGSEAFF. The CDR3 region has the DNA TGTGCCAGCAGTTTATTGGGGTCTGAAGCTTTCTTT. The rearrangement links TRBV5-1 to TRBJ1-1; D is unclear. The CDR3 has 12 amino acids. Germline-derived CDR1 and CDR2 are SGHRS and YFSETQ.

The V gene is TRBV12-3 or TRBV12-4, the J gene TRBJ2-1; D is ambiguous. V lost 7 bases to trimming and J lost 8 bases, with 18 bases between them. The CDR3 extends over 14 amino acids. CDR3 nucleotides: TGTGCCAGCATCTCGCCAGACTCGTACCATGAGCAGTTCTTC. As protein: CASISPDSYHEQFF.

This rearrangement joins TRBV14 to TRBJ2-5; possible D gene TRBD1, 6 bases. In germline, CDR1 is SGHDN, CDR2 FVKESK. This CDR3 has 15 residues. V gave up 0 bases and J gave up 4 bases, with 12 bases separating them. The CDR3 DNA reads TGTGCCAGCAGCCAAGACAGGGGCGGTAGAGAGACCCAGTACTTC. The encoded protein is CASSQDRGGRETQYF.

This clonotype was picked up many times. The J gene is TRBJ1-1, the V gene TRBV27; no clear D gene. Germline loops: CDR1 MNHEY, CDR2 SMNVEV (reference sequence). This CDR3 is 14 amino acids long. The V end was cut by 4 bases, the J end by 0 bases, with 9 bases between. The CDR3 reads CASSSGRVNTEAFF. Here the CDR3 DNA reads TGTGCCAGCAGTTCAGGTCGGGTGAACACTGAAGCTTTCTTT.

This sequence joins TRBV28 and TRBJ2-4; weak D call: TRBD1 (6 bases). CDR3 length equals 13 residues. V was trimmed by 8 bases and J by 8 bases, leaving 16 bases between them. Germline V gives CDR1 MDHEN, CDR2 SYDVKM. CDR3 in DNA: TGTGCCAGCGGACAGAACCGCGGCGACATTCAGTACTTC. It codes for CASGQNRGDIQYF.